This TCR beta chain originates from a study of blood T cell repertoires in COVID-19. Study-level background: Samples of COVID-19 (acute and convalescent) were obtained from the United States, Italy and Spain. PBMCs, B-cell-depleted T cells, or T cells were the source of the cDNA or gDNA that made up the material.

The Seattle patients joined while their infection was active and were tracked longitudinally afterward. CDR3 length: 13 amino acids. Germline CDR1 reads MNHEY; CDR2 reads SVGAGI. Trimming left V 6 bases short and J 2 bases short, with 10 bases between. Study processing details: Estimation of nucleated cell counts relied on the amplification of reference gene primers. TCRdb keeps only in-frame clones here, not all; method: immunoSEQ multiplex PCR. V, J and clone size are those of that table, while D and trimming were read from the DNA. Among 200,000 or so clones listed, around 90% were seen once. The rearrangement uses TRBV6-5 and TRBJ1-2; D is perhaps TRBD1 (6 bases). Input material: peripheral blood. The source of this sequence is a man aged 25-45 years with COVID-19, enrolled during active disease. The CDR3 region has the DNA TGTGCCAGCAGCCTGGGACACAACTATGGCTACACCTTC. This translates into CASSLGHNYGYTF.